These 17 T cell receptor beta chains came from one sample sequenced in a study of somatic reversion in DOCK8 deficiency. From about 0.095 ug genomic DNA, TRB libraries were made by one-step EuroClonality-NGS amplicon PCR. TCRdb processed the multiplex PCR reads anew with MiXCR; each CDR3 protein has one entry. The repertoire has under 1,500 distinct CDR3 sequences, approximately 26% of them found once; the top ten carry around 80%. Material for sequencing was peripheral blood. The receptors come from a human donor with DOCK8 deficiency.

CDR3 region: CASSSPGQQYV. The CDR3 bases are TGTGCCAGCAGTTCTCCGGGACAGCAGTACGTC. This rearrangement joins TRBV28 to TRBJ2-7, with D perhaps TRBD1 or TRBD2 (5 bases each). V was clipped by 4 bases and J by 8 bases, with 9 bases between them. The CDR3 contains 11 residues. Germline CDR1 MDHEN, CDR2 SYDVKM.

This CDR3 is CASSLGGISGNTIYF. CDR3 sequence (DNA): TGCGCCAGCAGCTTGGGGGGGATCTCTGGAAACACCATATATTTT. The rearrangement joins TRBV5-1 to TRBJ1-3, with a weak D call TRBD1 (5 bases). Trimming stripped 0 bases from V and 0 bases from J, with 7 bases between. This CDR3 spans 15 amino acids. CDR1 is SGHRS and CDR2 is YFSETQ in the germline V gene.

By proportion, this clonotype is medium-sized. V and J are TRBV19 and TRBJ2-3; no firm D call. CDR3 size: 11 residues. CDR1 LNHDA and CDR2 SQIVND come from the germline V gene (reference sequence). The V end lost 3 bases, the J end lost 2 bases, and 0 bases lay between the germline ends. The CDR3 loop is CASSITDTQYF. CDR3 in DNA: TGTGCCAGTAGTATCACAGATACGCAGTATTTT.

This clonotype was detected many times. V and J are TRBV3-1 and TRBJ1-2; 8 nucleotides align to TRBD1. Germline loops: CDR1 LGHDT, CDR2 YNNKEL (reference sequence). The CDR3 is 15 amino acids. Trimming at V came to 4 bases and at J to 2 bases, leaving 6 bases not matched to a gene. CDR3 region: CASSPHSGGNYGYTF. CDR3 coding DNA: TGTGCCAGCAGCCCTCATTCAGGGGGCAACTATGGCTACACCTTC.

By sample fraction, this clonotype is medium-sized. The chain joins TRBV20-1 to TRBJ1-1; D is possibly TRBD1 (5 bases). CDR3 length: 12 amino acids. In germline, CDR1 is DFQATT, CDR2 SNEGSKA (reference sequence). V gave up 0 bases and J gave up 11 bases, with 13 bases separating them. CDR3: CSARDQNRRAFF. CDR3 in DNA: TGCAGTGCTAGAGATCAGAACAGGCGGGCTTTCTTT.

This clonotype has just a few counts. V gene TRBV11-2 combines with J gene TRBJ2-5; no reliable D call. The CDR3 has 15 amino acids. V shed 1 base and J shed 4 bases, with 13 bases lying between them. CDR1 and CDR2 from the germline V gene are SGHAT and FQNNGV. CDR3 in DNA: TGTGCCAGCAGCTTAGCCAGAAAGGCGGTAGAGACCCAGTACTTC. Translating it yields CASSLARKAVETQYF.

In its sample, this clonotype ranks as medium-sized. The chain couples TRBV5-1 to TRBJ1-4; D perhaps matches TRBD1 (5 bases). Germline V CDR1 and CDR2: SGHRS, YFSETQ. Trimming took 3 bases from V and 2 from J, leaving 17 bases between them. This CDR3 is built from 17 residues. CDR3 in amino acids: CASSYSRRDVTNEKLFF. CDR3 sequence (DNA): TGCGCCAGCAGCTATTCTCGGAGGGACGTCACTAATGAAAAACTGTTTTTT. The variable domain in full, with the rest retrieved from reference TRBV5-1 and TRBJ1-4, is KAGVTQTPRYLIKTRGQQVTLSCSPISGHRSVSWYQQTPGQGLQFLFEYFSETQRNKGNFPGRFSGRQFSNSRSEMNVSTLELGDSALYLCASSYSRRDVTNEKLFFGSGTQLSVL.

The chain joins TRBV27 to TRBJ1-5, with D perhaps TRBD1 (6 bases). The CDR3 spans 16 residues. V lost 2 bases to trimming and J lost 3 bases, with 14 bases between them. In germline, CDR1 is MNHEY, CDR2 SMNVEV (reference sequence). The CDR3 sequence is CASSLAGAIYNQPQHF. The CDR3 nucleotides read TGTGCCAGCAGTTTAGCAGGGGCCATCTACAATCAGCCCCAGCATTTT.

This clonotype was found many times. The CDR3 DNA sequence: TGTGCCAGCAGTTTGGGCACAGGGGGCGGCAATCAGCCCCAGCATTTT. Translating gives CASSLGTGGGNQPQHF. The rearrangement joins TRBV28 to TRBJ1-5, with 9 bases that match TRBD1. CDR3 length: 16 residues. Germline CDR1 MDHEN, CDR2 SYDVKM. V gave up 3 bases and J gave up 2 bases; unmatched junction bases: 5. The full variable domain, in which reference TRBV28 and TRBJ1-5 provide the parts outside the CDR3, is DVKVTQSSRYLVKRTGEKVFLECVQDMDHENMFWYRQDPGLGLRLIYFSYDVKMKEKGDIPEGYSVSREKKERFSLILESASTNQTSMYLCASSLGTGGGNQPQHFGDGTRLSIL.

By its share, this clonotype is medium-sized (0.01 to 0.1%). The CDR3, as DNA: TGTGCCAGCAGCTTGAGGACAGTCTCCCCCCTCCTTTACAATGAGCAGTTCTTC. This encodes CASSLRTVSPLLYNEQFF. The genes are TRBV5-6 and TRBJ2-1; D may be TRBD1 (6 bases). The CDR3 extends over 18 amino acids. V was trimmed by 1 base and J by 4 bases, leaving 21 bases between them. Germline V CDR1 and CDR2: SGHDT, YYEEEE.

By proportion, this clonotype is medium-sized. The chain carries TRBV5-1 and TRBJ1-1; D is unresolved. The germline V gene encodes CDR1 SGHRS and CDR2 YFSETQ. Trimming cost V 0 bases and J 0 bases, with 3 bases left between them. This CDR3 contains 13 residues. The CDR3 protein is CASSLEVNTEAFF. DNA for the CDR3: TGCGCCAGCAGCTTGGAGGTGAACACTGAAGCTTTCTTT.

In this sample, this clonotype is large (0.1 to 1%). The gene calls are TRBV12-3 or TRBV12-4 and TRBJ1-1; no definite D call. V shed 1 base and J shed 14 bases, with 17 bases lying between them. The CDR3 runs to 13 residues. Here the CDR3 DNA reads TGTGCCAGCAGTTTAGGGAGGTATGGCAGTGTGTTCTTT. Amino acid sequence: CASSLGRYGSVFF.

This clonotype is labeled medium-sized (0.01 to 0.1%). The CDR3, as DNA: TGTGCCATCAACACCCAGCGGGACTACGAGCAGTACTTC. It translates to CAINTQRDYEQYF. V and J are TRBV10-3 and TRBJ2-7; 7 bases map to TRBD2. After removal of 7 bases from V and 3 bases from J, the junction contained 6 bases not matched to a gene. The length of the CDR3 is 13 residues. Germline CDR1 reads ENHRY; CDR2 reads SYGVKD.

V gene TRBV28 combines with J gene TRBJ2-7; possible D gene TRBD2, 6 bases. Germline values: CDR1 MDHEN, CDR2 SYDVKM. Trimming cost V 8 bases and J 2 bases, with 7 bases left between them. This CDR3 contains 11 residues. CDR3 loop: CASGGTYEQYV. The DNA of the CDR3 is TGTGCCAGCGGGGGGACCTACGAGCAGTACGTC.

V is TRBV25-1 and J is TRBJ1-4, with a weak D call TRBD1 (6 bases). This CDR3 has 15 amino acids. Trimming took off 6 bases at V and 8 bases at J, with 19 bases between the two ends. Germline CDR1 MGHDK, CDR2 SYGVNS. CDR3 residues: CASSAGQGWREKLFF. The CDR3 bases are TGTGCCAGCAGCGCCGGGCAGGGGTGGAGAGAAAAACTGTTTTTT.

This clonotype appeared a single time. The chain employs TRBV3-1 and TRBJ2-7, with 7 bases matching TRBD2. The V segment lost 1 base and the J segment 0 bases; nucleotides outside the gene matches: 3. The CDR3 loop spans 15 amino acids. CDR1 is LGHDT, CDR2 YNNKEL, per germline (reference sequence). As DNA, the CDR3 is TGTGCCAGCAGCCAAGCTCCTAGCGGCTCCTACGAGCAGTACTTC. Protein product: CASSQAPSGSYEQYF.

The V and J genes are TRBV20-1 and TRBJ1-3, with 8 bases matching TRBD1. The CDR3 extends over 14 amino acids. Looked up from germline, CDR1 is DFQATT and CDR2 is SNEGSKA (reference sequence). V lost 5 bases to trimming and J lost 0 bases; unmatched junction nucleotides: 3. In DNA form, the CDR3 reads TGCAGTGCTTCGGACAGGGTCTCTGGAAACACCATATATTTT. This translates into CSASDRVSGNTIYF.